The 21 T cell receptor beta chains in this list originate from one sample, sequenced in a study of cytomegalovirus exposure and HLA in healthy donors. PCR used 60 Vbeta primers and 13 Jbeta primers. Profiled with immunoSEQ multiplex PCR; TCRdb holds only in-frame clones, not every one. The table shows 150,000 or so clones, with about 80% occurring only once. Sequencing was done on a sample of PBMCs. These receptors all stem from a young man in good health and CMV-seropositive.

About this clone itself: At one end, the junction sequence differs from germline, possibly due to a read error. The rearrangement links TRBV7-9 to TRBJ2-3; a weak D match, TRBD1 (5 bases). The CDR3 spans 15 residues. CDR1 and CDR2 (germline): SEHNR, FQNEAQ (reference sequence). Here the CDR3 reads CSSSKTAPSTDTQYF. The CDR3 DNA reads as TGTTCCAGCAGCAAGACAGCTCCTAGCACAGATACGCAGTATTTT.

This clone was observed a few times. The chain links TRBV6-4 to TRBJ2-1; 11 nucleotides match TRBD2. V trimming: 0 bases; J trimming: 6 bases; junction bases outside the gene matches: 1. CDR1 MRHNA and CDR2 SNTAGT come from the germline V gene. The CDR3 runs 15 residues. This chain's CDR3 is CASSDSSGGANEQFF. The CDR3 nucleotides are TGTGCCAGCAGTGACTCTAGCGGGGGGGCCAATGAGCAGTTCTTC.

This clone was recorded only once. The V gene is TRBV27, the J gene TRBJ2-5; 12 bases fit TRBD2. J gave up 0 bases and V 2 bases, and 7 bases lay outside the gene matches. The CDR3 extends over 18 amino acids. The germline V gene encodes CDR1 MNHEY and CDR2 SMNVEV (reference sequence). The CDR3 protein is CASSLPTSGGTHQETQYF. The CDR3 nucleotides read TGTGCCAGCAGTTTACCCACTAGCGGGGGGACTCACCAAGAGACCCAGTACTTC.

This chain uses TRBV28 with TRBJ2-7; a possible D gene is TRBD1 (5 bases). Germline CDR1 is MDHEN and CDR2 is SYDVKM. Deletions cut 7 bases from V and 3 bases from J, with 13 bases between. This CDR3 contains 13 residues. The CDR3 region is CASNYPGNYEQYF. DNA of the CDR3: TGTGCCAGCAACTATCCAGGGAACTACGAGCAGTACTTC.

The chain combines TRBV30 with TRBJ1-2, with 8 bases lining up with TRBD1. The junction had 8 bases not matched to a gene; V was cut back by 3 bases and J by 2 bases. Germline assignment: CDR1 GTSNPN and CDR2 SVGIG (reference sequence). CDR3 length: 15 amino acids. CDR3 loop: CAWSAGTGQNYGYTF. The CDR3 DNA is TGTGCCTGGAGCGCCGGGACAGGTCAAAACTATGGCTACACCTTC. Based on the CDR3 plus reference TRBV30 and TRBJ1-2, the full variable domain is SQTIHQWPATLVQPVGSPLSLECTVEGTSNPNLYWYRQAAGRGLQLLFYSVGIGQISSEVPQNLSASRPQDRQFILSSKKLLLSDSGFYLCAWSAGTGQNYGYTFGSGTRLTVV.

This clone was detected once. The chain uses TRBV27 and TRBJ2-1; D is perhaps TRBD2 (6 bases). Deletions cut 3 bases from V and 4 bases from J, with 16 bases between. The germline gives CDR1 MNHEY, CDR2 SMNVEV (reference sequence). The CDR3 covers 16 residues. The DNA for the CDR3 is TGTGCCAGCAGTTTTGAAGCGGGCAACCCATACAATGAGCAGTTCTTC. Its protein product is CASSFEAGNPYNEQFF.

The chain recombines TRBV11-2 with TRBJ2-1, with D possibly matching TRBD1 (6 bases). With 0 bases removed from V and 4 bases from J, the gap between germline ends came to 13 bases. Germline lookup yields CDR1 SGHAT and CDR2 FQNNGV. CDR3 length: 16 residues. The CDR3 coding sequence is TGTGCCAGCAGCTTAGATCGTAGGACAGTATACAATGAGCAGTTCTTC. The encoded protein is CASSLDRRTVYNEQFF.

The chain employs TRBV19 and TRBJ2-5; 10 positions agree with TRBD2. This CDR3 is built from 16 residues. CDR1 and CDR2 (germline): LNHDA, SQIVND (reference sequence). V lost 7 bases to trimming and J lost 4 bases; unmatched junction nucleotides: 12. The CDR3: CASKGWASGGGETQYF. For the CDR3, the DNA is TGTGCCAGTAAGGGGTGGGCTAGCGGGGGAGGAGAGACCCAGTACTTC.

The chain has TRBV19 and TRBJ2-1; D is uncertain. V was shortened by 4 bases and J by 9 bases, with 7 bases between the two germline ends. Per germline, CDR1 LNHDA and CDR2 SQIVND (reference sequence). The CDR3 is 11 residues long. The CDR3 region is CASSTQIEQFF. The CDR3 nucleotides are TGTGCCAGTAGTACCCAAATTGAGCAGTTCTTC.

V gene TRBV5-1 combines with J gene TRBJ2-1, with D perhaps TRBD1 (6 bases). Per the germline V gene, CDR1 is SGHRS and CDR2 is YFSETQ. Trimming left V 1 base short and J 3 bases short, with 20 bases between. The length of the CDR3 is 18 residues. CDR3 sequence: CASSLRGPRGEGYNEQFF. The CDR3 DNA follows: TGCGCCAGCAGCTTGAGGGGCCCCAGGGGCGAGGGCTACAATGAGCAGTTCTTC. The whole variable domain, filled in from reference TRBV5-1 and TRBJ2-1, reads KAGVTQTPRYLIKTRGQQVTLSCSPISGHRSVSWYQQTPGQGLQFLFEYFSETQRNKGNFPGRFSGRQFSNSRSEMNVSTLELGDSALYLCASSLRGPRGEGYNEQFFGPGTRLTVL.

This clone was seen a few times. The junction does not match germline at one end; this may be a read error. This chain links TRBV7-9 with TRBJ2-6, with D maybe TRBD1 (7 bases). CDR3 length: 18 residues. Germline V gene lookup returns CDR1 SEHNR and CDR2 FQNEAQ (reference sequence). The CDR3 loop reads CASSLSLGGAEGANGLTF. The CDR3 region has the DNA TGTGCCAGCAGCTTATCCTTAGGGGGCGCGGAGGGGGCCAACGGCCTGACTTTC.

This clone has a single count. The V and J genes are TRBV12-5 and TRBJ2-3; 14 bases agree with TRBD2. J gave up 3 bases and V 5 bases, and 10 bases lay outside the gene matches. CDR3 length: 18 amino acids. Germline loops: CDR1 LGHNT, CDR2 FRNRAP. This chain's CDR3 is CASGRPLGLAGGTDTQYF. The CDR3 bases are TGTGCTAGTGGTCGCCCCCTCGGACTAGCGGGAGGAACAGATACGCAGTATTTT.

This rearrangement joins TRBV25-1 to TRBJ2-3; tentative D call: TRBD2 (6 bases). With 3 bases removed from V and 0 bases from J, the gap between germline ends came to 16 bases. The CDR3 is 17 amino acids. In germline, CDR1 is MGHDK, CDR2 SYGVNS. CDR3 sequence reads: CASSDGGSGYSTDTQYF. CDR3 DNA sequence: TGTGCCAGCAGTGACGGTGGTAGCGGCTATAGCACAGATACGCAGTATTTT.

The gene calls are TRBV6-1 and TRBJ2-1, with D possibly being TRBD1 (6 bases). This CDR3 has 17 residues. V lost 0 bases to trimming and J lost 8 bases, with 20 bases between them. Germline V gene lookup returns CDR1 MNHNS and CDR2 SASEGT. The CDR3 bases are TGTGCCAGCAGTGAAGCTCGAACAGGGAGCGTTAGGTATGAGCAGTTCTTC. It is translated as CASSEARTGSVRYEQFF.

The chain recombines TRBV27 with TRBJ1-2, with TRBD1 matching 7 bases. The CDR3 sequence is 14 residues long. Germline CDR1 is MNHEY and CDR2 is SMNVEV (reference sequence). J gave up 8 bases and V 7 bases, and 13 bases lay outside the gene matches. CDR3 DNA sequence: TGTGCCAGCACCCCAACAGGGGCGACGCGGGGCTACACCTTC. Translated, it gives CASTPTGATRGYTF.

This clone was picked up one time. The CDR3 sequence is CASSLLGDRVYEQYF. The CDR3 DNA is TGTGCCAGCAGTTTATTGGGGGACAGGGTCTACGAGCAGTACTTC. J is TRBJ2-7 and V is TRBV27; 9 bases fit TRBD1. Germline V lookup: CDR1 MNHEY, CDR2 SMNVEV (reference sequence). Losses at the gene ends were 1 base for V and 3 bases for J; bases not matched to a gene: 4. The CDR3 is 15 residues long.

This CDR3 reads CASSTGSGFDGYTF. The CDR3 nucleotides read TGTGCCAGCAGTACAGGGAGCGGTTTCGATGGCTACACCTTC. The V call is TRBV28, the J call TRBJ1-2; a weak D match, TRBD1 (6 bases). CDR1 MDHEN and CDR2 SYDVKM come from the germline V gene. CDR3 length: 14 amino acids. With 5 bases removed from V and 6 bases from J, the gap between germline ends came to 16 bases.

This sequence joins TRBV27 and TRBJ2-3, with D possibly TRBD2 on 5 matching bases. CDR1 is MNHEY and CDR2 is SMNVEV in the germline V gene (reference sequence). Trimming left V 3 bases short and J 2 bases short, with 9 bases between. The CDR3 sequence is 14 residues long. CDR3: CASSFLAVTDTQYF. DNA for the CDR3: TGTGCCAGCAGTTTCCTAGCCGTCACAGATACGCAGTATTTT.

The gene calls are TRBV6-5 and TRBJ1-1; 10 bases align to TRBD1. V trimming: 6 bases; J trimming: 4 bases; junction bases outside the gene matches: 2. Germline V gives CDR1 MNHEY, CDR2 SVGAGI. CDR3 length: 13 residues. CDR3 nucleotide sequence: TGTGCCAGCAGCAGACAGGGGGCCACTGAAGCTTTCTTT. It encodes CASSRQGATEAFF.

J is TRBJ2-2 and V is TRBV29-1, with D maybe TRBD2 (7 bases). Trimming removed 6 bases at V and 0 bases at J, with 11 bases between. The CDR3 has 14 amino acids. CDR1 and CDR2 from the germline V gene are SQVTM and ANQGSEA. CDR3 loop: CSVGGGANTGELFF. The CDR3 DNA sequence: TGCAGCGTGGGAGGGGGGGCGAACACCGGGGAGCTGTTTTTT.

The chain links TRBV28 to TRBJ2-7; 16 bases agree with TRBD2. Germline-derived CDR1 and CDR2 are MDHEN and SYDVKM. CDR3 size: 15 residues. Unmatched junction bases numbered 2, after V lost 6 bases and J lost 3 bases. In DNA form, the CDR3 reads TGTGCCAGCAGGGGACTAGCGGGAGGGGTCTACGAGCAGTACTTC. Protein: CASRGLAGGVYEQYF.